The 24 T cell receptor beta chains given below trace back to one sample, sequenced in a study of T cell changes during pregnancy in multiple sclerosis. Generated by immunoSEQ multiplex PCR, the TCRdb table keeps only in-frame clones and is missing some. The profile covers approximately 40,000 clones, with about 87% appearing a single time and more than 0.95% taken by the ten largest. The specimen comprised CD4+ T cells from peripheral blood mononuclear cells, sampled in the second trimester of pregnancy. The receptor source for this set is a female donor with multiple sclerosis, enrolled in a pregnancy study.

This sequence joins TRBV19 and TRBJ2-3; the match to TRBD1 covers 9 bases. The CDR3 length is 14 residues. Germline-derived CDR1 and CDR2 are LNHDA and SQIVND (reference sequence). J lost 4 bases, V lost 3 bases, and 2 bases had no gene match. In DNA, the CDR3 is TGTGCCAGTAGTATCGACAGGGGGGCAGATACGCAGTATTTT. It is translated as CASSIDRGADTQYF. The variable domain in full, completed from reference TRBV19 and TRBJ2-3, reads DGGITQSPKYLFRKEGQNVTLSCEQNLNHDAMYWYRQDPGQGLRLIYYSQIVNDFQKGDIAEGYSVSREKKESFPLTVTSAQKNPTAFYLCASSIDRGADTQYFGPGTRLTVL.

The chain combines TRBV27 with TRBJ2-7, with 7 positions matching TRBD2. Unmatched junction bases numbered 9, after V lost 3 bases and J lost 4 bases. The CDR3 covers 15 residues. Germline lookup yields CDR1 MNHEY and CDR2 SMNVEV (reference sequence). The CDR3 DNA is TGTGCCAGCAGTTTGTTTGGCGGGAGAATGTACGAGCAGTACTTC. It codes for CASSLFGGRMYEQYF.

This chain uses TRBV13 with TRBJ2-1; 7 positions agree with TRBD2. CDR1 PRHDT and CDR2 FYEKMQ come from the germline V gene (reference sequence). This CDR3 comprises 18 residues. The junction had 9 bases not matched to a gene; V was cut back by 0 bases and J by 1 base. CDR3 nucleotides: TGTGCCAGCAGCTTAGGGTGGAGTAGCGGGCGATCCTACAATGAGCAGTTCTTC. It encodes CASSLGWSSGRSYNEQFF.

The chain links TRBV28 to TRBJ1-2, with D perhaps matching TRBD1 (5 bases). The germline CDR1 and CDR2 sequences are MDHEN and SYDVKM. V was pared by 0 bases and J by 1 base, with 6 bases between. The CDR3 length is 14 residues. The CDR3 region has the DNA TGTGCCAGCAGTTTATGGCAGGGTAACTATGGCTACACCTTC. This codes for CASSLWQGNYGYTF.

The V gene is TRBV2, the J gene TRBJ2-1; TRBD2 matches at 7 bases. The germline V gene encodes CDR1 SNHLY and CDR2 FYNNEI. This CDR3 has 14 amino acids. V was pared by 0 bases and J by 9 bases, with 5 bases of the junction left unmatched. DNA of the CDR3: TGTGCCAGCAGTGAAGCGCTGGCTAGCGGTGAGCAGTTCTTC. Encoded protein: CASSEALASGEQFF.

The V and J genes are TRBV4-1 and TRBJ1-4, with 7 bases aligning to TRBD1. This CDR3 spans 16 amino acids. Germline V lookup: CDR1 MGHRA, CDR2 YSYEKL. The ends lost 0 bases at V and 0 bases at J; junction bases unmatched: 1. CDR3 loop: CASSQEGTATNEKLFF. In DNA form, the CDR3 reads TGCGCCAGCAGCCAAGAAGGGACAGCAACTAATGAAAAACTGTTTTTT.

V is TRBV19 and J is TRBJ1-5; D is unclear. Germline lookup yields CDR1 LNHDA and CDR2 SQIVND (reference sequence). The V end was cut by 1 base, the J end by 7 bases, with 11 bases between. This CDR3 spans 14 amino acids. The CDR3 DNA sequence: TGTGCCAGTAGTATAGTTGCGGGCGAGCAGCCCCAGCATTTT. Translated: CASSIVAGEQPQHF.

The genes are TRBV11-3 and TRBJ2-3, with 9 bases fitting TRBD2. The V gene's germline CDR1 is SGHNT and CDR2 YENEEA. CDR3 length equals 19 residues. The trim removed 3 bases at V and 2 bases at J, leaving 15 bases unmatched. CDR3 sequence reads: CASSLGVRLAGRDTDTQYF. For the CDR3, the DNA is TGTGCCAGCAGCTTGGGGGTCCGGCTAGCGGGAAGAGACACAGATACGCAGTATTTT.

The V gene is TRBV7-8, the J gene TRBJ2-7, with a possible D match to TRBD1 (6 bases). CDR1 and CDR2 (germline): SGHVS, FQNEAQ. This CDR3 has 13 residues. V lost 5 bases and J 5 bases, leaving 13 bases between the germline ends. The CDR3 spells CASSRTTGNEQYF. The CDR3 DNA reads as TGTGCCAGCAGCCGCACCACAGGGAACGAGCAGTACTTC.

The chain has TRBV5-6 and TRBJ2-3; 7 bases align to TRBD1. Germline V CDR1 and CDR2: SGHDT, YYEEEE. The CDR3 covers 14 residues. V was pared by 0 bases and J by 4 bases, with 2 bases of the junction left unmatched. The CDR3 nucleotides are TGTGCCAGCAGCTTGGAAGGGGGCGCAGATACGCAGTATTTT. This encodes CASSLEGGADTQYF.

The rearrangement links TRBV9 to TRBJ2-1, with D uncertain. CDR1 is SGDLS, CDR2 YYNGEE, per germline. The CDR3 runs 13 residues. The germline V and J ends were trimmed by 0 bases and 7 bases, with 8 bases remaining between them. The CDR3 region is CASSVGPLNEQFF. The CDR3 DNA follows: TGTGCCAGCAGCGTAGGTCCACTAAATGAGCAGTTCTTC.

The chain links TRBV7-2 to TRBJ2-7; D may be TRBD1 (5 bases). Trimming took off 2 bases at V and 4 bases at J, with 12 bases between the two ends. Germline CDR1 and CDR2: SGHTA and FQGNSA. The CDR3 is made up of 14 amino acids. The CDR3 DNA sequence: TGTGCCAGCAGCTTATCCCAGGGAACATACGAGCAGTACTTC. Amino acids: CASSLSQGTYEQYF.

CDR3: CASSVASGGTGELFF. Here the CDR3 DNA reads TGTGCCAGCAGCGTGGCTAGCGGTGGCACCGGGGAGCTGTTTTTT. This chain links TRBV9 with TRBJ2-2, with 7 positions matching TRBD2. J gave up 4 bases and V 2 bases, and 5 bases lay outside the gene matches. CDR1 is SGDLS and CDR2 is YYNGEE in the germline V gene. The CDR3 is 15 residues long. The complete variable domain, with remaining parts taken from reference TRBV9 and TRBJ2-2, reads DSGVTQTPKHLITATGQRVTLRCSPRSGDLSVYWYQQSLDQGLQFLIQYYNGEERAKGNILERFSAQQFPDLHSELNLSSLELGDSALYFCASSVASGGTGELFFGEGSRLTVL.

The gene calls are TRBV6-5 and TRBJ1-4; the match to TRBD1 covers 9 bases. Per germline, CDR1 MNHEY and CDR2 SVGAGI. The CDR3 sequence is 14 residues long. The V gene end was trimmed by 6 bases and the J gene end by 8 bases; junction bases not matched to a gene: 7. The CDR3 loop is CASSQTGGREKLFF. The CDR3 bases are TGTGCCAGCAGCCAGACAGGGGGACGGGAAAAACTGTTTTTT.

The chain links TRBV7-2 to TRBJ2-7; no clear D. Germline values: CDR1 SGHTA, CDR2 FQGNSA. Trimming removed 3 bases from V and 5 bases from J, with 8 bases in between. The length of the CDR3 is 12 residues. The CDR3 loop is CASSFGPNEQYF. CDR3 sequence (DNA): TGTGCCAGCAGCTTTGGGCCGAACGAGCAGTACTTC.

This sequence joins TRBV5-6 and TRBJ1-6, with 7 nucleotides matching TRBD1. In germline, CDR1 is SGHDT, CDR2 YYEEEE. V was clipped by 2 bases and J by 5 bases; unmatched bases: 1. CDR3 length: 14 amino acids. The CDR3 coding sequence is TGTGCCAGCAGCTTCGGGACAGATAATTCACCCCTCCACTTT. It translates to CASSFGTDNSPLHF.

The V call is TRBV29-1, the J call TRBJ2-5; tentative D call: TRBD2 (5 bases). The germline V gene encodes CDR1 SQVTM and CDR2 ANQGSEA. The CDR3 totals 12 residues. The V and J ends lost 6 bases and 4 bases respectively, with 12 bases between them. The CDR3 spells CSVPMGRETQYF. The DNA for the CDR3 is TGCAGCGTCCCTATGGGGAGAGAGACCCAGTACTTC.

This chain connects TRBV28 to TRBJ2-1; 10 positions agree with TRBD2. CDR3 size: 17 residues. V gave up 5 bases and J gave up 9 bases; unmatched junction bases: 16. Germline lookup yields CDR1 MDHEN and CDR2 SYDVKM. The CDR3 protein is CASSAPVVLAGVSEQFF. CDR3 DNA: TGTGCCAGCAGTGCTCCCGTTGTCCTAGCGGGAGTGAGTGAGCAGTTCTTC.

The genes are TRBV7-8 and TRBJ2-5; 8 nucleotides align to TRBD1. The CDR3 has 15 amino acids. Germline V CDR1 and CDR2: SGHVS, FQNEAQ. J was trimmed by 2 bases and V by 5 bases; bases with no gene match: 7. The CDR3 DNA sequence: TGTGCCAGCAGCCCAGCAACAGGGGGGCAAGAGACCCAGTACTTC. It codes for CASSPATGGQETQYF.

This chain links TRBV28 with TRBJ2-5, with 7 bases aligning to TRBD1. Germline V gene sequence: CDR1 MDHEN, CDR2 SYDVKM. This CDR3 has 14 residues. Trimming cost V 7 bases and J 0 bases; bases outside gene matches: 5. CDR3 nucleotide sequence: TGTGCCAGCACACGACAGGGATACCAAGAGACCCAGTACTTC. Translated: CASTRQGYQETQYF. Based on the CDR3 plus reference TRBV28 and TRBJ2-5, the full variable domain is DVKVTQSSRYLVKRTGEKVFLECVQDMDHENMFWYRQDPGLGLRLIYFSYDVKMKEKGDIPEGYSVSREKKERFSLILESASTNQTSMYLCASTRQGYQETQYFGPGTRLLVL.

The gene calls are TRBV18 and TRBJ1-1, with 8 bases identical to TRBD1. Germline V gives CDR1 KGHSH, CDR2 LQKENI. The CDR3 is made up of 14 amino acids. Trimming took 3 bases from V and 11 from J; bases not matched to a gene: 11. The CDR3 DNA reads TGTGCCAGCTCACCGTTGACAGGGGCCACCACGGCTTTCTTT. It codes for CASSPLTGATTAFF.

The gene calls are TRBV6-1 and TRBJ2-7; the D is unclear. Germline lookup yields CDR1 MNHNS and CDR2 SASEGT. The V gene lost 7 bases and the J gene lost 3 bases, with 7 bases spanning the gap. The length of the CDR3 is 11 residues. The CDR3 region is CASNDVYEQYF. The CDR3 DNA reads TGTGCCAGCAATGACGTCTACGAGCAGTACTTC.

This clone came up a few times. The V gene is TRBV5-1, the J gene TRBJ1-1; D is perhaps TRBD1 (6 bases). The germline gives CDR1 SGHRS, CDR2 YFSETQ. The CDR3 is made up of 15 amino acids. The ends were cut back, 1 base at V and 7 bases at J, with 17 bases in the middle. CDR3: CASSLPSDSSGEAFF. The CDR3 bases are TGCGCCAGCAGCTTGCCGTCGGACAGTTCGGGTGAAGCTTTCTTT. Using reference TRBV5-1 and TRBJ1-1 for the parts outside the CDR3, the full variable domain is KAGVTQTPRYLIKTRGQQVTLSCSPISGHRSVSWYQQTPGQGLQFLFEYFSETQRNKGNFPGRFSGRQFSNSRSEMNVSTLELGDSALYLCASSLPSDSSGEAFFGQGTRLTVV.

The chain joins TRBV7-8 to TRBJ1-3, with 9 bases identical to TRBD1. The CDR3 consists of 16 residues. V was clipped by 5 bases and J by 0 bases; unmatched bases: 5. Germline V gene sequence: CDR1 SGHVS, CDR2 FQNEAQ. The CDR3 nucleotides are TGTGCCAGCAGCCTCCGGGACAGGGACTCTGGAAACACCATATATTTT. As protein: CASSLRDRDSGNTIYF.